This TCR beta chain appears in the sequencing data of a study of Graves' ophthalmopathy and Graves' hyperthyroidism. Across the study: Peripheral blood was obtained at first diagnosis, ahead of any treatment.

Germline-derived CDR1 and CDR2 are MGHDK and SYGVNS. Trimming took 8 bases from V and 9 from J, leaving 20 bases between them. CDR3 length equals 15 residues. About this clonotype: Its cognate antigen is unknown.

Amplification from RNA transcripts yielded the TCR beta CDR3 regions. RT-PCR in the first round used HTBI primers; a second-round multiplex PCR followed. MiXCR was run by TCRdb on the multiplex PCR reads, yielding one entry per CDR3 protein. The sample carries about 640,000 distinct CDR3 sequences, about 40% recorded once. Study-level findings and limits: Its predictions of ophthalmopathy progression gave the model over 65% sensitivity and 72% to 85% specificity. Using a 13-signature model, the authors split ophthalmopathy from stable hyperthyroidism, with 87.88% sensitivity and roughly 80% specificity. Blood repertoires reportedly contained most expanded thyroid clonotypes above 0.001 frequency.

The sequence came from an adult man with Graves' ophthalmopathy. The material sequenced was peripheral blood. The chain couples TRBV25-1 to TRBJ1-6, with D possibly being TRBD1 (6 bases). The CDR3 nucleotides are TGTGCCAGCCAAGATTGGACCAGGGGCGGTTCACCCCTCCACTTT. This translates into CASQDWTRGGSPLHF.